The 16 T cell receptor beta chains reported below all come from one sample, sequenced in a study of shared clonotypes between healthy human individuals. Here immunoSEQ multiplex PCR was the method, and the copy in TCRdb shows in-frame clones only, minus some. The table lists 490,000 or so clones, roughly 78% of them singletons. The sequencing input was PBMCs. The receptors come from a woman aged 40 to 50 in good health. Some clones in this sample may be carry-over from other donors' samples.

This clone appeared once. In DNA form, the CDR3 reads TGTGCCAGCAGCGTGACGAACTACAATGAGCAGTTCTTC. Amino acids: CASSVTNYNEQFF. This chain uses TRBV11-3 with TRBJ2-1; D is ambiguous. Germline assignment: CDR1 SGHNT and CDR2 YENEEA. V shed 5 bases and J shed 3 bases, with 8 bases lying between them. This CDR3 has 13 amino acids.

This chain joins TRBV10-2 and TRBJ1-2; no definite D call. The CDR3 runs 13 residues. Trimming took 3 bases from V and 6 from J, leaving 11 bases between them. CDR1 and CDR2 from the germline V gene are WSHSY and SAAADI. CDR3 sequence: CASSELRRDGYTF. The CDR3 coding sequence is TGCGCCAGCAGTGAACTCCGGCGGGATGGCTACACCTTC.

The chain links TRBV9 to TRBJ1-3, with no clear D. The CDR3 runs to 17 residues. Germline lookup yields CDR1 SGDLS and CDR2 YYNGEE. With 0 bases removed from V and 3 bases from J, the gap between germline ends came to 16 bases. CDR3 coding DNA: TGTGCCAGCAGCGTAGCTCTTTCCCCCACAAATGGAAACACCATATATTTT. Translated, it gives CASSVALSPTNGNTIYF.

For the CDR3, the DNA is TGTGCCTGGAGTGAAAGGTACTCCTCGAACACTGAAGCTTTCTTT. This codes for CAWSERYSSNTEAFF. The rearrangement joins TRBV30 to TRBJ1-1, with D unclear. The CDR3 totals 15 residues. Germline V CDR1 and CDR2: GTSNPN, SVGIG (reference sequence). With 1 base removed from V and 1 base from J, the gap between germline ends came to 13 bases.

The chain joins TRBV19 to TRBJ1-4; 7 positions agree with TRBD1. The CDR3 has 15 amino acids. Per germline, CDR1 LNHDA and CDR2 SQIVND (reference sequence). V gave up 9 bases and J gave up 4 bases; unmatched junction bases: 11. Written as DNA, the CDR3 is TGTGCCAGCGCCGTAGGGACAGACTATAATGAAAAACTGTTTTTT. The encoded protein is CASAVGTDYNEKLFF.

The chain joins TRBV7-6 to TRBJ2-7; possibly TRBD1 for D (5 bases). The CDR3 runs 15 residues. The germline V gene has CDR1 SGHVS and CDR2 FNYEAQ. Trimming left V 1 base short and J 2 bases short, with 12 bases between. The CDR3 here is CASSLGQGPTYEQYF. CDR3 DNA sequence: TGTGCCAGCAGCTTAGGGCAGGGCCCCACCTACGAGCAGTACTTC.

This chain joins TRBV2 and TRBJ2-3; possibly TRBD2 for D (7 bases). V was cut by 7 bases and J by 4 bases, with 21 bases left in between. This CDR3 comprises 16 residues. Germline V gene sequence: CDR1 SNHLY, CDR2 FYNNEI. In DNA, the CDR3 is TGTGCCAGCACCACTTTACGGGGGGCAGGAGCAGATACGCAGTATTTT. This gives the protein CASTTLRGAGADTQYF.

This clone was recorded once. The chain recombines TRBV6-5 with TRBJ2-7; 8 nucleotides line up with TRBD1. V lost 7 bases, J lost 2 bases, and 7 bases stayed unmatched. The V gene's germline CDR1 is MNHEY and CDR2 SVGAGI. This CDR3 has 14 residues. The CDR3 region has the DNA TGTGCCAGCACCGGGACAGGTGCCACCTACGAGCAGTACTTC. Translation gives CASTGTGATYEQYF.

The chain combines TRBV28 with TRBJ2-3; 7 bases are shared with TRBD2. V dropped 3 bases and J dropped 0; count of bases not matched to a gene: 6. CDR1 MDHEN and CDR2 SYDVKM come from the germline V gene. CDR3 length: 16 residues. DNA of the CDR3: TGTGCCAGCAGTTTTATTGCGGGAGTTAGCACAGATACGCAGTATTTT. This codes for CASSFIAGVSTDTQYF.

V gene TRBV19 combines with J gene TRBJ1-3; D gene uncertain. Deletions cut 4 bases from V and 0 bases from J, with 10 bases between. CDR1 is LNHDA and CDR2 is SQIVND in the germline V gene (reference sequence). The CDR3 spans 15 residues. The chain's CDR3 is CASSKARSSGNTIYF. The CDR3 DNA reads as TGTGCCAGTAGTAAAGCCAGAAGCTCTGGAAACACCATATATTTT.

The chain employs TRBV19 and TRBJ2-3; 9 bases map to TRBD1. After removal of 7 bases from V and 4 bases from J, the junction contained 9 bases not matched to a gene. The CDR3 is made up of 15 amino acids. Germline V gene data show CDR1 as LNHDA and CDR2 as SQIVND (reference sequence). This chain's CDR3 is CASTPGTGWADTQYF. CDR3 sequence (DNA): TGTGCCAGTACCCCCGGGACAGGGTGGGCAGATACGCAGTATTTT.

The rearrangement links TRBV27 to TRBJ2-1; TRBD2 matches at 9 bases. Germline-derived CDR1 and CDR2 are MNHEY and SMNVEV (reference sequence). There are 15 residues in the CDR3. Germline trimming cut 2 bases from V and 2 bases from J; bases unmatched to any gene: 1. CDR3 region: CASSLGGRAYNEQFF. In DNA, the CDR3 is TGTGCCAGCAGTTTAGGCGGGAGGGCCTACAATGAGCAGTTCTTC.

The chain combines TRBV2 with TRBJ2-3, with TRBD1 matching over 10 bases. The CDR3 totals 15 residues. V shed 4 bases, J shed 5 bases, and the junction held 6 bases outside the gene matches. Germline values: CDR1 SNHLY, CDR2 FYNNEI. CDR3: CASSGQGAFVDTQYF. In DNA form, the CDR3 reads TGTGCCAGCAGTGGACAGGGGGCTTTTGTAGATACGCAGTATTTT.

The chain recombines TRBV7-2 with TRBJ2-2, with a tentative D call TRBD2 (5 bases). V was trimmed by 7 bases and J by 5 bases, leaving 11 bases between them. CDR3 size: 13 residues. Germline assignment: CDR1 SGHTA and CDR2 FQGNSA. CDR3 protein: CASTELGTGELFF. The CDR3 DNA reads TGTGCCAGCACCGAACTAGGGACCGGGGAGCTGTTTTTT.

This chain uses TRBV7-9 with TRBJ2-1; 8 bases fit TRBD1. V gave up 3 bases and J gave up 7 bases; unmatched junction bases: 8. This CDR3 has 15 amino acids. Per germline, CDR1 SEHNR and CDR2 FQNEAQ (reference sequence). The CDR3 region is CASSFWGDRSNEQFF. CDR3 nucleotide sequence: TGTGCCAGCAGCTTTTGGGGGGACAGGTCTAATGAGCAGTTCTTC.

This sequence joins TRBV9 and TRBJ2-3, with 7 bases that match TRBD2. V was clipped by 5 bases and J by 3 bases; unmatched bases: 12. There are 16 residues in the CDR3. Germline V gene lookup returns CDR1 SGDLS and CDR2 YYNGEE. The CDR3 region is CASSTTGGFGTDTQYF. Here the CDR3 DNA reads TGTGCCAGCAGTACCACCGGGGGGTTCGGGACAGATACGCAGTATTTT.